The 27 T cell receptor beta chains listed next were all sequenced from one sample in a study of response to subunit inactivated influenza vaccine. TCRdb reanalysed the RT-PCR reads using MiXCR and keeps one entry per CDR3 protein. The sample includes around 520,000 distinct CDR3 sequences, over 9.5% of them seen just once. Sequenced here: PBMCs from blood, sampled on the day of vaccination. The source is a man between 50 and 59 years old who received an inactivated influenza vaccine.

The chain links TRBV5-1 to TRBJ2-2; the match to TRBD2 covers 8 bases. The CDR3 is 18 residues long. Germline V gene sequence: CDR1 SGHRS, CDR2 YFSETQ. J was trimmed by 6 bases and V by 0 bases; bases with no gene match: 13. CDR3 residues: CASSLVGERESWPGELFF. Written as DNA, the CDR3 is TGCGCCAGCAGCTTGGTGGGCGAGCGGGAGTCTTGGCCCGGGGAGCTGTTTTTT.

This clonotype was detected only a few times. This chain links TRBV9 with TRBJ2-2, with D hard to call. V lost 0 bases and J 8 bases, leaving 8 bases between the germline ends. Germline CDR1 is SGDLS and CDR2 is YYNGEE. This CDR3 spans 13 amino acids. This CDR3 reads CASSVGFGGELFF. Written as DNA, the CDR3 is TGTGCCAGCAGCGTAGGGTTCGGAGGGGAGCTGTTTTTT.

The chain has TRBV15 and TRBJ2-5; D is possibly TRBD2 (5 bases). Germline CDR1 LNHNV, CDR2 YYDKDF (reference sequence). V was clipped by 1 base and J by 4 bases, with 10 bases between them. This CDR3 region has 14 residues. Here the CDR3 reads CATSRGGFGETQYF. The CDR3 region has the DNA TGTGCCACCAGCAGAGGAGGGTTTGGAGAGACCCAGTACTTC.

This clonotype was seen ten or more times. The genes are TRBV28 and TRBJ2-1; D is uncertain. This CDR3 region has 11 residues. Trimming took 5 bases from V and 9 from J, leaving 8 bases between them. Germline V gene data show CDR1 as MDHEN and CDR2 as SYDVKM. The CDR3 spells CASSRTGEQFF. CDR3 bases: TGTGCCAGCAGTAGGACCGGTGAGCAGTTCTTC.

The sample holds a few counts of this clonotype. The chain has TRBV2 and TRBJ1-4; 7 bases map to TRBD1. The CDR3 runs to 14 residues. The trim removed 7 bases at V and 5 bases at J, leaving 7 bases unmatched. CDR1 SNHLY and CDR2 FYNNEI come from the germline V gene. CDR3 loop: CASKPGQQNEKLFF. For the CDR3, the DNA is TGTGCCAGCAAGCCGGGACAGCAAAATGAAAAACTGTTTTTT.

This clonotype has a count of ten or more. V and J are TRBV3-1 and TRBJ2-7; D not resolved. Looked up from germline, CDR1 is LGHDT and CDR2 is YNNKEL (reference sequence). The CDR3 is 12 amino acids. Trimming removed 1 base at V and 7 bases at J, with 8 bases between. CDR3: CASSQGIREQYF. DNA for the CDR3: TGTGCCAGCAGCCAAGGTATACGGGAGCAGTACTTC.

V and J are TRBV5-4 and TRBJ1-4; tentative D call: TRBD1 (6 bases). CDR1 SGHNT and CDR2 YYREEE come from the germline V gene (reference sequence). CDR3 length: 19 residues. The ends were cut back, 2 bases at V and 14 bases at J, with 34 bases in the middle. The CDR3 spells CASSFWFSGEVGRHGRLFF. The CDR3, as DNA: TGTGCCAGCAGCTTCTGGTTTTCAGGGGAGGTTGGACGGCATGGGCGGCTGTTTTTT.

V is TRBV11-1 and J is TRBJ2-7, with 10 bases fitting TRBD1. CDR1 and CDR2 from the germline V gene are SGHAT and FQDESV (reference sequence). V was pared by 5 bases and J by 5 bases, with 18 bases of the junction left unmatched. The CDR3 extends over 18 amino acids. CDR3 sequence: CASSGGPPGQGFLNEQYF. Here the CDR3 DNA reads TGTGCCAGCAGCGGCGGACCACCGGGACAGGGGTTTTTAAACGAGCAGTACTTC.

This clonotype was counted many times. The chain recombines TRBV12-3 or TRBV12-4 with TRBJ2-3; 7 nucleotides align to TRBD1. This CDR3 is built from 14 residues. With V trimmed by 5 bases and J by 4 bases, 6 bases remained unmatched. The CDR3 sequence is CASSPRQGPDTQYF. The CDR3 nucleotides read TGTGCCAGCAGTCCGCGACAGGGTCCAGATACGCAGTATTTT.

This chain connects TRBV7-9 to TRBJ2-1; weak D call: TRBD2 (5 bases). The CDR3 covers 17 residues. CDR1 SEHNR and CDR2 FQNEAQ come from the germline V gene (reference sequence). The V end lost 5 bases, the J end lost 2 bases, and 19 bases lay between the germline ends. CDR3 DNA sequence: TGTGCCAGCAGCCCCCATGACGGCGGGCGAGCCTACAATGAGCAGTTCTTC. Its protein product is CASSPHDGGRAYNEQFF.

This clonotype has only a few counts. The chain employs TRBV2 and TRBJ2-1; 7 nucleotides match TRBD2. The CDR3 has 13 amino acids. J was trimmed by 15 bases and V by 2 bases; bases with no gene match: 10. Germline V gene sequence: CDR1 SNHLY, CDR2 FYNNEI. This CDR3 reads CASSETTRSSGFF. The CDR3 region has the DNA TGTGCCAGCAGTGAAACGACCCGGTCTAGCGGGTTCTTC.

In its sample, this clonotype was seen many times. The chain's CDR3 is CSADALGQGKDEQFF. The CDR3 region has the DNA TGCAGTGCGGATGCCCTGGGACAGGGTAAGGATGAGCAGTTCTTC. This chain joins TRBV20-1 and TRBJ2-1; 9 bases fit TRBD1. CDR3 length: 15 residues. V gave up 6 bases and J gave up 8 bases; unmatched junction bases: 14. Germline values: CDR1 DFQATT, CDR2 SNEGSKA (reference sequence).

The chain joins TRBV12-3 or TRBV12-4 to TRBJ2-7, with TRBD1 matching 9 bases. This CDR3 is built from 15 residues. J lost 5 bases, V lost 1 base, and 6 bases had no gene match. CDR3 protein: CASSLGGTGYHEQYF. DNA for the CDR3: TGTGCCAGCAGTTTAGGGGGGACAGGGTACCACGAGCAGTACTTC.

This clonotype was detected ten times or more. This rearrangement joins TRBV7-2 to TRBJ1-3; D is unclear. The CDR3 covers 15 residues. Germline values: CDR1 SGHTA, CDR2 FQGNSA. V lost 3 bases and J 3 bases, leaving 12 bases between the germline ends. This CDR3 reads CASSLYAGYGNTIYF. As DNA, the CDR3 is TGTGCCAGCAGCTTGTATGCGGGGTATGGAAACACCATATATTTT. Using reference TRBV7-2 and TRBJ1-3 for the parts outside the CDR3, the full variable domain is GAGVSQSPSNKVTEKGKDVELRCDPISGHTALYWYRQSLGQGLEFLIYFQGNSAPDKSGLPSDRFSAERTGGSVSTLTIQRTQQEDSAVYLCASSLYAGYGNTIYFGEGSWLTVV.

This clonotype has just a few counts. The chain employs TRBV19 and TRBJ2-2; 12 nucleotides line up with TRBD2. Germline V gene lookup returns CDR1 LNHDA and CDR2 SQIVND (reference sequence). Losses at the gene ends were 6 bases for V and 4 bases for J; bases not matched to a gene: 6. The CDR3 has 16 residues. CDR3 coding DNA: TGTGCCAGTAGATCCGGACTAGCGGGATTCACCGGGGAGCTGTTTTTT. Protein product: CASRSGLAGFTGELFF.

This clonotype was picked up many times. The chain couples TRBV12-3 or TRBV12-4 to TRBJ2-3; D remains unclear. The CDR3 totals 11 residues. V lost 3 bases, J lost 5 bases, and 3 bases lay in between. The CDR3 DNA reads TGTGCCAGCAGTTTTAGAGATACGCAGTATTTT. Translating gives CASSFRDTQYF.

This clonotype was observed a handful of times. The V call is TRBV5-1, the J call TRBJ2-2; D possibly corresponds to TRBD2 (6 bases). The CDR3 contains 16 residues. V was trimmed by 4 bases and J by 1 base, leaving 14 bases between them. The germline CDR1 and CDR2 sequences are SGHRS and YFSETQ. Here the CDR3 DNA reads TGCGCCAGCAGCGCGGATCCGGGACTGAACACCGGGGAGCTGTTTTTT. Protein sequence: CASSADPGLNTGELFF.

This clonotype was detected a few times. The chain carries TRBV7-8 and TRBJ2-7; the match to TRBD2 covers 7 bases. Trimming took 8 bases from V and 5 from J; bases not matched to a gene: 12. This CDR3 is built from 14 residues. The V gene's germline CDR1 is SGHVS and CDR2 FQNEAQ. The CDR3 DNA reads TGTGCCAGCGGGGAGGGTGGGGTTCACGACGAGCAGTACTTC. Translating it yields CASGEGGVHDEQYF. Complete variable domain (other parts from reference TRBV7-8 and TRBJ2-7): GAGVSQSPRYKVAKRGQDVALRCDPISGHVSLFWYQQALGQGPEFLTYFQNEAQLDKSGLPSDRFFAERPEGSVSTLKIQRTQQEDSAVYLCASGEGGVHDEQYFGPGTRLTVT.

This clonotype was observed a handful of times. V gene TRBV29-1 combines with J gene TRBJ2-3; the match to TRBD1 covers 11 bases. Trimming removed 7 bases from V and 3 bases from J; junction bases left unmatched: 9. The CDR3 sequence is 15 residues long. The germline gives CDR1 SQVTM, CDR2 ANQGSEA. This chain's CDR3 is CSASGTGGRTDTQYF. CDR3 coding DNA: TGCAGCGCTTCCGGGACAGGGGGTAGGACAGATACGCAGTATTTT.

This clonotype was seen a handful of times. V and J are TRBV29-1 and TRBJ2-2; D could derive from TRBD1 or TRBD2 (6 bases each). Germline assignment: CDR1 SQVTM and CDR2 ANQGSEA. The CDR3 totals 15 residues. Trimming shortened V by 4 bases and J by 6 bases, and 18 bases separated the two germline ends. The CDR3 DNA is TGCAGCGTTGGACAAGGACTAACAGGGCCCGGGGAGCTGTTTTTT. It codes for CSVGQGLTGPGELFF.

This clonotype was counted a few times. The V gene is TRBV7-2, the J gene TRBJ2-5; 11 nucleotides line up with TRBD2. The CDR3 spans 12 residues. The V gene end was trimmed by 4 bases and the J gene end by 14 bases; junction bases not matched to a gene: 6. Germline CDR1 and CDR2: SGHTA and FQGNSA. In DNA form, the CDR3 reads TGTGCCAGCAGCTCGACTAGCGGGGTCCCATACTTC. Translation: CASSSTSGVPYF.

This clonotype occurred a few times. The chain uses TRBV20-1 and TRBJ1-1; tentative D call: TRBD1 (6 bases). Trimming cost V 5 bases and J 0 bases, with 13 bases left between them. The CDR3 sequence is 14 residues long. Germline loops: CDR1 DFQATT, CDR2 SNEGSKA (reference sequence). The CDR3: CSAATGSMNTEAFF. The CDR3 DNA is TGCAGTGCTGCGACAGGTTCCATGAACACTGAAGCTTTCTTT.

J is TRBJ2-2 and V is TRBV11-2; TRBD1 is a possible D gene (5 bases). The V end was cut by 1 base, the J end by 0 bases, with 18 bases between. The CDR3 has 19 residues. CDR1 is SGHAT and CDR2 is FQNNGV in the germline V gene. The CDR3 DNA reads as TGTGCCAGCAGCTTAGGTTACAGGAAACTACCCGCGAACACCGGGGAGCTGTTTTTT. Protein: CASSLGYRKLPANTGELFF.

This clonotype was counted at least ten times. The rearrangement uses TRBV4-2 and TRBJ2-3, with TRBD2 matching 7 bases. Losses at the gene ends were 6 bases for V and 1 base for J; bases not matched to a gene: 10. Germline V lookup: CDR1 LGHNA, CDR2 YNFKEQ. CDR3 length equals 16 residues. The CDR3 region is CASRRVAGGGTDTQYF. The CDR3 region has the DNA TGTGCCAGCAGAAGAGTAGCGGGTGGTGGCACAGATACGCAGTATTTT.

V is TRBV7-2 and J is TRBJ2-1; 10 bases match TRBD2. Germline assignment: CDR1 SGHTA and CDR2 FQGNSA. The CDR3 covers 16 residues. Trimming at V came to 1 base and at J to 2 bases, leaving 2 bases not matched to a gene. DNA of the CDR3: TGTGCCAGCAGCTTAGGGACTAGCGGAGCCTACAATGAGCAGTTCTTC. It codes for CASSLGTSGAYNEQFF.

This clonotype was observed a handful of times. This CDR3 reads CASSLPGTGLGVREYNEQFF. Here the CDR3 DNA reads TGTGCCAGCAGTTTACCCGGGACAGGGTTGGGGGTTCGGGAATACAATGAGCAGTTCTTC. The V and J genes are TRBV28 and TRBJ2-1; TRBD1 aligns across 9 bases. Germline-derived CDR1 and CDR2 are MDHEN and SYDVKM. J was trimmed by 4 bases and V by 2 bases; bases with no gene match: 18. CDR3 size: 20 residues.

This clonotype was seen ten or more times. V usage is TRBV15 and J usage is TRBJ2-2, with D perhaps matching TRBD1 (6 bases). The CDR3 extends over 14 amino acids. V dropped 4 bases and J dropped 4 bases, with 10 bases sitting between them. Looked up from germline, CDR1 is LNHNV and CDR2 is YYDKDF (reference sequence). CDR3 sequence: CATSIKDSTGELFF. CDR3 sequence (DNA): TGTGCCACCAGCATAAAGGACAGCACCGGGGAGCTGTTTTTT.